This is a list of T cell receptor beta chains from one sample in a study of T cells after yellow fever vaccination. TCRdb re-called the 5' RACE reads through MiXCR, storing one row per CDR3 protein. The table has under 550,000 distinct CDR3 sequences, around a fifth seen once. The material was PBMCs, obtained 20 to 25 days after the first yellow fever vaccination. Source of these receptors: a man younger than 35 who received the YFV17D yellow fever vaccine. Both conserved end residues are part of each CDR3. A D gene is named only where the DNA matches it firmly. Expanded clones are given a class, and other clones once, few, many or no size at all.

>TRBD2|TRBV5-8|TRBJ2-1|.
CASSLERGRLNEQFF
TGTGCCAGCAGCTTGGAGCGGGGGCGGCTCAATGAGCAGTTCTTC
>TRBD1|TRBV27|TRBJ1-1|few
CATFRDRAATEAFF
TGTGCCACCTTCCGGGACAGGGCTGCAACTGAAGCTTTCTTT
>.|TRBV30|TRBJ2-7|.
CAWRDSTYEQYF
TGTGCCTGGAGGGACAGTACCTACGAGCAGTACTTC
>TRBD1|TRBV29-1|TRBJ1-1|.
CSVAGTVNTEAFF
TGCAGCGTTGCTGGGACAGTGAACACTGAAGCTTTCTTT
>.|TRBV4-1|TRBJ2-2|.
CASSQDGGWGEGNTGELFF
TGCGCCAGCAGCCAAGACGGGGGTTGGGGAGAGGGGAACACCGGGGAGCTGTTTTTT
>TRBD2|TRBV4-1|TRBJ2-3|.
CASSQRTSGVGIDTQYF
TGCGCCAGCAGCCAGAGGACTAGCGGGGTGGGGATAGATACGCAGTATTTT
>.|TRBV6-1|TRBJ1-5|.
CAIQGLNQPQHF
TGTGCCATACAGGGTCTTAATCAGCCCCAGCATTTT
>TRBD2|TRBV11-2|TRBJ2-1|.
CASSLVGTSGGPAWYEQFF
TGTGCCAGCAGCTTAGTGGGGACTAGCGGGGGGCCAGCCTGGTATGAGCAGTTCTTC
>.|TRBV5-1|TRBJ1-6|.
CASSFSQGDSPLHF
TGCGCCAGCAGCTTTAGCCAGGGTGATTCACCCCTCCACTTT
>TRBD1|TRBV5-5|TRBJ1-6|.
CASSPGQGAWNSPLHF
TGTGCCAGCAGCCCGGGACAGGGGGCTTGGAATTCACCCCTCCACTTT
>.|TRBV7-2|TRBJ2-1|many
CASSPPEGYNEQFF
TGTGCCAGCAGCCCGCCGGAGGGGTACAATGAGCAGTTCTTC
>.|TRBV19|TRBJ1-4|few
CASSAREKLFF
TGTGCCAGTAGTGCGCGTGAAAAACTGTTTTTT
>TRBD1|TRBV20-1|TRBJ2-3|.
CSAERQGPGTDTQYF
TGCAGTGCGGAAAGACAGGGTCCGGGCACAGATACGCAGTATTTT
>.|TRBV12-3/TRBV12-4|TRBJ1-5|few
CASSLGTFQPQHF
TGTGCCAGCAGTTTAGGAACGTTCCAGCCCCAGCATTTT
>.|TRBV19|TRBJ2-1|.
CASTLDRATYNEQFF
TGTGCCAGTACCCTAGACAGAGCCACCTACAATGAGCAGTTCTTC
>.|TRBV3-1|TRBJ2-3|.
CASRRGNPSTDTQYF
TGTGCCAGCAGACGGGGGAACCCTAGCACAGATACGCAGTATTTT
>TRBD2|TRBV5-1|TRBJ2-3|.
CASSVPGTRAQYF
TGCGCCAGCAGTGTCCCCGGGACTAGAGCGCAGTATTTT
>.|TRBV6-2/TRBV6-3|TRBJ2-5|few
CASSTNRVDQYF
TGTGCCAGCAGCACAAACAGGGTCGACCAGTACTTC
>.|TRBV27|TRBJ1-6|.
CASSLGPFGLNSPLHF
TGTGCCAGCAGTTTAGGCCCCTTCGGTTTAAATTCACCCCTCCACTTT
>TRBD1|TRBV28|TRBJ1-1|many
CASSGPGTGSFF
TGTGCCAGCAGTGGACCCGGGACAGGGTCTTTCTTT
>.|TRBV6-5|TRBJ2-7|.
CASRIFSGNSYEQYF
TGTGCCAGCAGGATATTCTCGGGGAACAGCTACGAGCAGTACTTC
>TRBD1|TRBV4-1|TRBJ1-5|.
CASSQDPGQGRGPQHF
TGCGCCAGCAGCCAGGACCCGGGACAGGGCCGGGGGCCCCAGCATTTT
>.|TRBV5-1|TRBJ2-1|few
CASSPESSYNEQFF
TGCGCCAGCAGCCCCGAAAGCTCCTACAATGAGCAGTTCTTC
>.|TRBV6-5|TRBJ1-1|.
CASSYMDGEAFF
TGTGCCAGCAGTTATATGGACGGTGAAGCTTTCTTT
>TRBD2|TRBV12-3/TRBV12-4|TRBJ2-1|few
CASSVPLAGAYNEQFF
TGTGCCAGCAGTGTCCCTTTAGCGGGGGCTTACAATGAGCAGTTCTTC
>.|TRBV10-3|TRBJ2-7|.
CAISEVRGEQYF
TGTGCCATCAGTGAGGTCCGGGGCGAGCAGTACTTC
>.|TRBV12-3/TRBV12-4|TRBJ2-5|many
CASTMGGASGETQYF
TGTGCCAGCACCATGGGGGGGGCTAGCGGAGAGACCCAGTACTTC
>.|TRBV29-1|TRBJ1-2|.
CSVAGAAGRVGGYTF
TGCAGCGTTGCCGGGGCGGCTGGCAGGGTCGGAGGCTACACCTTC
>.|TRBV6-2/TRBV6-3|TRBJ1-5|.
CASSYGPNVNQPQHF
TGTGCCAGCAGTTACGGGCCAAATGTCAATCAGCCCCAGCATTTT
>.|TRBV6-1|TRBJ1-5|.
CASSPWDGSNQPQHF
TGTGCCAGCAGCCCTTGGGACGGAAGCAATCAGCCCCAGCATTTT
>.|TRBV20-1|TRBJ2-4|few
CSARDVAKNIQYF
TGCAGTGCTAGAGATGTCGCCAAAAACATTCAGTACTTC
>.|TRBV6-2/TRBV6-3|TRBJ2-1|few
CASSPGAGKYNEQFF
TGTGCCAGCAGCCCCGGGGCGGGGAAGTACAATGAGCAGTTCTTC
>.|TRBV5-1|TRBJ2-2|many
CASSLSLVITGELFF
TGCGCCAGCAGCTTGAGCCTAGTTATCACCGGGGAGCTGTTTTTT